This T cell receptor beta chain is drawn from a study of blood T cell repertoires in COVID-19. How the authors handled the data: Reference gene primer amplification gave estimated nucleated cell counts. This table comes from immunoSEQ multiplex PCR, and its TCRdb copy is limited to in-frame clones, with some not included. V and J calls and clone size are copied from that table; D and trimming were computed from the DNA. The sample holds 85,000 to 100,000 clones, about 70% seen once. Sample: peripheral blood. This clonotype originated in a woman aged 55-69 years in a cohort sampled during active or convalescent COVID-19.

CDR3 bases: TGTGCCAGCAGTGACTCGGGACTTCGGGTATCACCCCTCCACTTT. Protein product: CASSDSGLRVSPLHF. The rearrangement joins TRBV6-4 to TRBJ1-6; D might be TRBD1 (5 bases). Trimming shortened V by 0 bases and J by 10 bases, and 13 bases separated the two germline ends. Germline values: CDR1 MRHNA, CDR2 SNTAGT. The CDR3 sequence is 15 residues long.